The source of this TCR beta chain is a study of blood T cell repertoires in COVID-19. The data were produced by immunoSEQ multiplex PCR, yet TCRdb's version contains in-frame clones alone and is incomplete. The sample includes around 250,000 clones, almost 85% of them seen just once. V lost 9 bases to trimming and J lost 8 bases, with 17 bases between them. This CDR3 is built from 13 residues. The sequencing input was peripheral blood. The V call is TRBV12-3 or TRBV12-4, the J call TRBJ2-1; a possible D gene is TRBD2 (6 bases). The TCR was taken from a middle-aged man with active or convalescent COVID-19. As DNA, the CDR3 is TGTGCCAGTTTCGCATCTAGCGACTATGAGCAGTTCTTC. Translation: CASFASSDYEQFF.